The next 3 T cell receptor beta chains were all read from a single sample in a study of control samples from healthy donors and cancer patients. Profiling relied on immunoSEQ multiplex PCR, and the TCRdb table lists in-frame clones only, not all of them. The sample carries 63,000 or so clones, roughly 90% recorded once. Sample: PBMCs. All receptors come from a man in his sixties with colorectal cancer.

The chain has TRBV9 and TRBJ1-2, with a possible D match to TRBD1 (5 bases). The CDR3 has 16 residues. Germline V gene lookup returns CDR1 SGDLS and CDR2 YYNGEE. Trimming took off 3 bases at V and 7 bases at J, with 22 bases between the two ends. CDR3 region: CASSAEPSGRVGGYTF. The CDR3 region has the DNA TGTGCCAGCAGCGCCGAGCCCTCCGGCAGGGTCGGTGGCTACACCTTC.

The chain couples TRBV4-1 to TRBJ2-5; TRBD1 aligns across 10 bases. Germline V lookup: CDR1 MGHRA, CDR2 YSYEKL. The junction had 13 bases not matched to a gene; V was cut back by 4 bases and J by 5 bases. This CDR3 comprises 17 residues. The CDR3 nucleotides are TGCGCCAGCAGCCGAACCCCGAGGACAGGGGGGGGCGAGACCCAGTACTTC. This encodes CASSRTPRTGGGETQYF.

The rearrangement uses TRBV3-1 (or the pseudogene TRBV3-2) and TRBJ2-5; D is unresolved. The CDR3 spans 15 residues. The germline gives CDR1 LGHDT, CDR2 YNNKEL (reference sequence). V lost 5 bases, J lost 4 bases, and 17 bases lay in between. In nucleotides, the CDR3 is TGTGCCAGCAGCGGCAGGCAGCTGTTCTCAGAGACCCAGTACTTC. Protein: CASSGRQLFSETQYF.